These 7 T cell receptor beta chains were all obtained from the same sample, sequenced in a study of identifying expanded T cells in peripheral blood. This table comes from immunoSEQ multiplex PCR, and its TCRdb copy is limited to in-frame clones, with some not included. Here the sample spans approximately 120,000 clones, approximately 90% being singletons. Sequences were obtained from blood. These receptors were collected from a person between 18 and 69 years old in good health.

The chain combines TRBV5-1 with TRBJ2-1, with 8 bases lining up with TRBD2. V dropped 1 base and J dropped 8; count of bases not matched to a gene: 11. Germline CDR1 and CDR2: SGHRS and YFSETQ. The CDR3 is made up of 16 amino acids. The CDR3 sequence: CASSLYAGGALDEQFF. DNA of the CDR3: TGCGCCAGCAGCTTGTATGCGGGGGGCGCGTTGGATGAGCAGTTCTTC.

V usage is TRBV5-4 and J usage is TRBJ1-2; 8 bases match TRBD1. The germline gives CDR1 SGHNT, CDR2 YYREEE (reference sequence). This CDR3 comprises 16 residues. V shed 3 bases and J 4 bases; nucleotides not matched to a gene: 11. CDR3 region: CASSSQTDRGAYGYTF. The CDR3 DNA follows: TGTGCCAGCAGCTCCCAAACCGACAGGGGCGCCTATGGCTACACCTTC.

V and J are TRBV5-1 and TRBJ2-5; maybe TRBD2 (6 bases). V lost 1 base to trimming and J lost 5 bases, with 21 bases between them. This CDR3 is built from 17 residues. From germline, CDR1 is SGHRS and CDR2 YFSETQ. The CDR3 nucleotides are TGCGCCAGCAGCTTGATATCCCCGGGACTCAGCACGGAGACCCAGTACTTC. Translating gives CASSLISPGLSTETQYF. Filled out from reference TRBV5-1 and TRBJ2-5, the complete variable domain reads KAGVTQTPRYLIKTRGQQVTLSCSPISGHRSVSWYQQTPGQGLQFLFEYFSETQRNKGNFPGRFSGRQFSNSRSEMNVSTLELGDSALYLCASSLISPGLSTETQYFGPGTRLLVL.

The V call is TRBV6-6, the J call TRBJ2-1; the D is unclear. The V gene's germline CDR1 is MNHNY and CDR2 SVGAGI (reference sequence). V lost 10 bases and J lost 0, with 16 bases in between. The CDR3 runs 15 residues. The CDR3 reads CATYNRDYSYNEQFF. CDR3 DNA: TGTGCCACCTACAACAGAGATTACTCCTACAATGAGCAGTTCTTC.

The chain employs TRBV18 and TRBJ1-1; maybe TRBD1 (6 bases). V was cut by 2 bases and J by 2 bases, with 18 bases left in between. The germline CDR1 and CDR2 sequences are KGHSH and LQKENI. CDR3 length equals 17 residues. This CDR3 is CASSPTFQGRNNTEAFF. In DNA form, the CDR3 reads TGTGCCAGCTCACCAACATTCCAGGGGAGGAATAACACTGAAGCTTTCTTT.

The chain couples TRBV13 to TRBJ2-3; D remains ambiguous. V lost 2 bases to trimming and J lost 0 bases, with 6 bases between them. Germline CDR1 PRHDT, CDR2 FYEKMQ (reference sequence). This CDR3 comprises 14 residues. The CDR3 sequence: CASSLSRSTDTQYF. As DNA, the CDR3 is TGTGCCAGCAGCTTATCCCGGAGCACAGATACGCAGTATTTT. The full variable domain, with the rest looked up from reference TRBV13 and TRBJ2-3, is AAGVIQSPRHLIKEKRETATLKCYPIPRHDTVYWYQQGPGQDPQFLISFYEKMQSDKGSIPDRFSAQQFSDYHSELNMSSLELGDSALYFCASSLSRSTDTQYFGPGTRLTVL.

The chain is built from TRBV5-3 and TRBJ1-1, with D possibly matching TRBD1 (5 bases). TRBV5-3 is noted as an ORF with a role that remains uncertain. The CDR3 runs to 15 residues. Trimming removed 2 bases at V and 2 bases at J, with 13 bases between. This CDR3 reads CARSFLGTTNTEAFF. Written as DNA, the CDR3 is TGTGCCAGAAGCTTTCTCGGGACCACAAACACTGAAGCTTTCTTT.